The rows below give T cell receptor beta chains drawn from one sample of a study of blood T cell repertoires in COVID-19. TCRdb's copy holds only in-frame clones and misses some; the assay was immunoSEQ multiplex PCR. Found here are some 290,000 clones, roughly 90% of them singletons; the top ten hold 11%. Sequenced sample: peripheral blood. The receptors here all came from a woman between 25 and 40 years old with COVID-19, enrolled during active disease. The conserved cysteine and the conserved F or W are not part of the CDR3 here. The order of the fields is V gene, D gene, CDR3 protein. The D gene is left open where the match is weak.

>TRBV28|NA
ASSPARLEQF
>TRBV19|NA
AKRRERGF
>TRBV10-1|TRBD2
ASSRTSGASTDTQY
>TRBV6-5|NA
ASSPHYARNTEAF
>TRBV5-4|TRBD1
ASSLTGGIAEAF
>TRBV29-1|NA
SVAFSSSYNEQF
>TRBV3-1/TRBV3-2|NA
ASTLRGSTGELF
>TRBV6-5|NA
ASTRRTTHNEQF
>TRBV7-8|NA
ASSLLLDSFAYEQY
>TRBV5-1|TRBD1
ASSWTGLPEDTIY
>TRBV3-1/TRBV3-2|NA
ASSQGTVNTEAF
>TRBV5-6|NA
ASSLVQANEQF
>TRBV19|NA
ASSPRGEMNTEAF
>TRBV15|NA
ATGADSNQPQH
>TRBV28|TRBD1
ASSSPGARGLYSPLH
>TRBV28|NA
ASNTGAYEQY
>TRBV30|NA
AWSTEQGWNEKLF
>TRBV2|TRBD2
ASSEELAGVHGELF
>TRBV19|NA
ASRDRNTEAF
>TRBV18|TRBD1
ASSPRDRDYGYT
>TRBV4-1|TRBD1
ASSQAQGAASYEQY
>TRBV28|NA
ASSLRPGSDQPQH
>TRBV29-1|NA
SVEWVVGSYGYT
>TRBV28|NA
ASSLKPYEAF
>TRBV7-6|TRBD1
ASSSGQGYSNQPQH
>TRBV10-2|NA
ASSDRGIEKLF
>TRBV3-1/TRBV3-2|NA
ASSQLPPPAGGEQF
>TRBV13|NA
ASSRDRNIQY
>TRBV28|TRBD1
AIRLGTGDYNEQF
>TRBV29-1|TRBD2
SVEESQFRGGEQF
>TRBV6-4|TRBD1
ASSDSSRGLVPQH
>TRBV28|TRBD1
ASKNGQGAGEQY
>TRBV14|TRBD1
ASSLYRGREAF
>TRBV27|NA
ASSLSDGRNQPQH
>TRBV28|NA
ASYLNYGYT
>TRBV18|TRBD1
ASSPGTGGEGTDTQY
>TRBV11-2|NA
ASSLSPNQPQH
>TRBV15|NA
ATSRGEGRGAEAF
>TRBV9|TRBD1
ASSDPGFPGGIGELF
>TRBV6-5|TRBD1
ASRPGTGATEAF
>TRBV27|NA
ASTTLGREWF